This T cell receptor (beta chain) is from a study of blood T cell repertoires in COVID-19. CDR1 SNHLY and CDR2 FYNNEI come from the germline V gene. Trimming stripped 7 bases from V and 5 bases from J, with 17 bases between. The CDR3 has 14 residues. Original analysis: Researchers report that nucleated cell counts were estimated from reference gene primer amplification. The method was immunoSEQ multiplex PCR; TCRdb's version includes in-frame clones alone and lacks a portion of them. The DNA gave D and trimming, while V, J and clone size come from that table. Of around 290,000 clones listed, over 75% are singletons.

This rearrangement joins TRBV2 to TRBJ2-5; D might be TRBD2 (5 bases). The source is a woman aged 25 to 39 who had recovered from COVID-19. Sequencing was carried out using PBMCs or T cells enriched from blood (not recorded which). The CDR3 bases are TGTGCCAGCACCACCACGGATAGAGGGGAGACCCAGTACTTC. Residues: CASTTTDRGETQYF.